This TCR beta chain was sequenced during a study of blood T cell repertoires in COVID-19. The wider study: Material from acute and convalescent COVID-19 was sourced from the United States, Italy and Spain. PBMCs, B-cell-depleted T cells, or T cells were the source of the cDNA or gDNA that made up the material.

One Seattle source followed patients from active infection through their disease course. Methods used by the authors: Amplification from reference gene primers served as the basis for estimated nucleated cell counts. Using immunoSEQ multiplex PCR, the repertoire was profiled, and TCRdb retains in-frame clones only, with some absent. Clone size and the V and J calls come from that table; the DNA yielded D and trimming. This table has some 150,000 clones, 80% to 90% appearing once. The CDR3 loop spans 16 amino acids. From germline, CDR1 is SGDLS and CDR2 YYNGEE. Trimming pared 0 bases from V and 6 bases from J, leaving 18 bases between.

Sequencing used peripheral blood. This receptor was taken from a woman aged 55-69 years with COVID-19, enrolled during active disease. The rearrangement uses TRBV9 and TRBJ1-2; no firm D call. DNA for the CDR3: TGTGCCAGCAGCGTAGACCCCTACGGGGAGCGCCATGGCTACACCTTC. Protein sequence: CASSVDPYGERHGYTF. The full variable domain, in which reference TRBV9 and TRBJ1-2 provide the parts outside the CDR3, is DSGVTQTPKHLITATGQRVTLRCSPRSGDLSVYWYQQSLDQGLQFLIQYYNGEERAKGNILERFSAQQFPDLHSELNLSSLELGDSALYFCASSVDPYGERHGYTFGSGTRLTVV.